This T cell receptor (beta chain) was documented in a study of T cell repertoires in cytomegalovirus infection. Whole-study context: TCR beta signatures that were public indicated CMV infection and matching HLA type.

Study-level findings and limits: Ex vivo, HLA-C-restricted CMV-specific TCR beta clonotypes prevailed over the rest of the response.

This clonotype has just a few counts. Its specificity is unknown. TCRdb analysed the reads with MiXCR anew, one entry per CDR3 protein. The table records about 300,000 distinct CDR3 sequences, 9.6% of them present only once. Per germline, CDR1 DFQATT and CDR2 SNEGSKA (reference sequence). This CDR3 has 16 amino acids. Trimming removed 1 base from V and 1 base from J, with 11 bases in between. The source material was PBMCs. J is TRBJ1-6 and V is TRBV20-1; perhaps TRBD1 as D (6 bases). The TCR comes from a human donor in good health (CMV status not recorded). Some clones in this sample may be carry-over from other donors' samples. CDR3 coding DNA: TGCAGTGCTAGAGCCAGGGGTCGGTCCTATAATTCACCCCTCCACTTT. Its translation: CSARARGRSYNSPLHF.